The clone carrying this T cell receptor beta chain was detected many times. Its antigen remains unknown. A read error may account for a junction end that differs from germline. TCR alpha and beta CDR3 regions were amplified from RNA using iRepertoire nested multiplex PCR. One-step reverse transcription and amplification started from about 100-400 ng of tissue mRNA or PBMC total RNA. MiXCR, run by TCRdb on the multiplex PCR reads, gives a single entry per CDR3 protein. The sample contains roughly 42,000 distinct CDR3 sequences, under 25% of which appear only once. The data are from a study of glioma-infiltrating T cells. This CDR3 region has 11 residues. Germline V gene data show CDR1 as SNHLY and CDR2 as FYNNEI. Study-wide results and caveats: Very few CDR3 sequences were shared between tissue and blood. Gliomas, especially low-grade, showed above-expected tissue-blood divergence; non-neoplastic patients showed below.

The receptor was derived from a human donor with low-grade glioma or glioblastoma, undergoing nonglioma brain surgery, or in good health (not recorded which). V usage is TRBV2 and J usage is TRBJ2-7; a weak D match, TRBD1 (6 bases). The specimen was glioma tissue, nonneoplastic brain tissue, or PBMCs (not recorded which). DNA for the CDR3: TGTGCCAGCAGCCCGGAAAGGGACATACGCTTC. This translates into CASSPERDIRF.